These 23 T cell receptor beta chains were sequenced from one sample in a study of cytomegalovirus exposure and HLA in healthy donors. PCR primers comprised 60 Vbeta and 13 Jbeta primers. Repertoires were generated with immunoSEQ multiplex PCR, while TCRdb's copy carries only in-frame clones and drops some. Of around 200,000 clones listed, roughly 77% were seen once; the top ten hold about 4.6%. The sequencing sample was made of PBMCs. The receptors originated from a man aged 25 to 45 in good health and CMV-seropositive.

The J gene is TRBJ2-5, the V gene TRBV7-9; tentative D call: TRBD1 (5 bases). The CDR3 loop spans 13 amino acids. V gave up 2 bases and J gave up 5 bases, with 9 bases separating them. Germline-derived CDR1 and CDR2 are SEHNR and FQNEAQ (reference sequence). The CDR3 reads CASSLSQGETQYF. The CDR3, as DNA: TGTGCCAGCAGCTTATCCCAGGGTGAGACCCAGTACTTC.

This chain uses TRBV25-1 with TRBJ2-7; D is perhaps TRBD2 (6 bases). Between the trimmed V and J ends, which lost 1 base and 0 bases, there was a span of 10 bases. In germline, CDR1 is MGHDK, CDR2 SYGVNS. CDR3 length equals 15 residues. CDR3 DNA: TGTGCCAGCAGTGAATGGGCGGGACGCTCCTACGAGCAGTACTTC. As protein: CASSEWAGRSYEQYF.

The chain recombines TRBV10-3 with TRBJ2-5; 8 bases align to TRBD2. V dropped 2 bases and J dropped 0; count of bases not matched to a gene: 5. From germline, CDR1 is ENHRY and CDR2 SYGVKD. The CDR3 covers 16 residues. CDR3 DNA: TGTGCCATCAGTGAGCCAGCGGGGGAGTACCAAGAGACCCAGTACTTC. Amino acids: CAISEPAGEYQETQYF.

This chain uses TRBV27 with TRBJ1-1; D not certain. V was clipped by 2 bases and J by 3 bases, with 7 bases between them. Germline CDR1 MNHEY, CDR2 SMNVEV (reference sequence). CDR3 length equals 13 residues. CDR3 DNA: TGTGCCAGCAGTTTAACGAGGGACACTGAAGCTTTCTTT. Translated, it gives CASSLTRDTEAFF.

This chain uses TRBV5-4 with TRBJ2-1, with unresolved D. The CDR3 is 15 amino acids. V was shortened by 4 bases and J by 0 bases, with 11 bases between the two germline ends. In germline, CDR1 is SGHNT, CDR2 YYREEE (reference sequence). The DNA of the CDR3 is TGTGCCAGCAGCCTCACCGTGAGCTCCTACAATGAGCAGTTCTTC. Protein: CASSLTVSSYNEQFF.

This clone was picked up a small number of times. The CDR3 loop is CASSQGQGGQETQYF. CDR3 nucleotide sequence: TGTGCCAGCAGCCAGGGACAGGGAGGCCAAGAGACCCAGTACTTC. The chain uses TRBV7-9 and TRBJ2-5; 9 bases align to TRBD1. This CDR3 contains 15 residues. The V and J ends lost 5 bases and 1 base, in that order; junction bases with no gene match: 5. From germline, CDR1 is SEHNR and CDR2 FQNEAQ (reference sequence).

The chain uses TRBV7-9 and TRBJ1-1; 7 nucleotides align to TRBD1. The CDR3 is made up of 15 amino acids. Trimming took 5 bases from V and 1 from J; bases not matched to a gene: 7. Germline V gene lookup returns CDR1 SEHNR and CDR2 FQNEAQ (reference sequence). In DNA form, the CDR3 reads TGTGCCAGCAGCGACCGGACAGGCGAGAACACTGAAGCTTTCTTT. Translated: CASSDRTGENTEAFF.

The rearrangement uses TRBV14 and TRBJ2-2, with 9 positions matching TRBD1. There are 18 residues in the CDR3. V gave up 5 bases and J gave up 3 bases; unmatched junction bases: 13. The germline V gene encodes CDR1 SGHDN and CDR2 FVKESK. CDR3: CASSNGDREAVHTGELFF. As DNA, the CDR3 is TGTGCCAGCAGCAACGGGGACAGGGAGGCCGTGCACACCGGGGAGCTGTTTTTT.

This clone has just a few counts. CDR3 loop: CASSGTSAEQFF. In nucleotides, the CDR3 is TGTGCCAGCAGCGGGACTAGCGCGGAGCAGTTCTTC. The rearrangement joins TRBV5-4 to TRBJ2-1, with TRBD2 matching 10 bases. In germline, CDR1 is SGHNT, CDR2 YYREEE (reference sequence). This CDR3 comprises 12 residues. V lost 4 bases and J lost 10; bases outside the gene matches: 2.

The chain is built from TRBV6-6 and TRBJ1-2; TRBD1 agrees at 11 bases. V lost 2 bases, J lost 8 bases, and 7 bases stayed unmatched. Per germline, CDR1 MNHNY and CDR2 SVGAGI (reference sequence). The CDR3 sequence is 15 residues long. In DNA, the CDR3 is TGTGCCAGCAGTTACCCTGGACAGGGGGCTACGGGCTACACCTTC. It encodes CASSYPGQGATGYTF.

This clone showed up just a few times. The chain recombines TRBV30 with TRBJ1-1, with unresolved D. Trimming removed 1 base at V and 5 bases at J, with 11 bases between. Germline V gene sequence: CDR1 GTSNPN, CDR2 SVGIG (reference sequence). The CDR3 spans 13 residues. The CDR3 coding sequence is TGTGCCTGGAGTGCCGCTGAGAGGACTGAAGCTTTCTTT. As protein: CAWSAAERTEAFF.

The CDR3 is CASSPRDRGRDGYTF. The CDR3 region has the DNA TGTGCCAGCAGCCCCCGGGACAGGGGTAGAGATGGCTACACCTTC. V and J are TRBV13 and TRBJ1-2, with 10 nucleotides matching TRBD1. Germline V lookup: CDR1 PRHDT, CDR2 FYEKMQ (reference sequence). Trimming removed 5 bases from V and 6 bases from J; junction bases left unmatched: 9. The length of the CDR3 is 15 residues.

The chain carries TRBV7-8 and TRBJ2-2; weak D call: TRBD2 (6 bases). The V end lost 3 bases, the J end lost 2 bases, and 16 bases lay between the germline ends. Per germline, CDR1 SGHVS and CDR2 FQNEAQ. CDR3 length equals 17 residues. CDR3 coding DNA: TGTGCCAGCAGCTTCCCAGGCGGGGCACAAAACACCGGGGAGCTGTTTTTT. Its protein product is CASSFPGGAQNTGELFF.

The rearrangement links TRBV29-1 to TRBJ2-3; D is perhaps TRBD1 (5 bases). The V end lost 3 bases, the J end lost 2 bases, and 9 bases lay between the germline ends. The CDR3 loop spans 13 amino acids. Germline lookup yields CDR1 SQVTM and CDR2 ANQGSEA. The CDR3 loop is CSVEGRFTDTQYF. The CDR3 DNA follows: TGCAGCGTTGAGGGGCGGTTCACAGATACGCAGTATTTT.

In DNA form, the CDR3 reads TGCGCCAGCAGCCCCGACAGGGCAAGAAACACTGAAGCTTTCTTT. Amino acids: CASSPDRARNTEAFF. The chain recombines TRBV4-3 with TRBJ1-1; 7 nucleotides line up with TRBD1. J lost 2 bases, V lost 4 bases, and 7 bases had no gene match. This CDR3 is built from 15 residues. Germline CDR1 and CDR2: LGHNA and YSLEER.

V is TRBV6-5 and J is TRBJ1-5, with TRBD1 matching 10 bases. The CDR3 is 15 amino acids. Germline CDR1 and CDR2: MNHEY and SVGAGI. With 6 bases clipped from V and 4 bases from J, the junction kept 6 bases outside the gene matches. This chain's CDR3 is CASRHGTGDNQPQHF. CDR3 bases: TGTGCCAGCAGACACGGGACAGGGGATAATCAGCCCCAGCATTTT.

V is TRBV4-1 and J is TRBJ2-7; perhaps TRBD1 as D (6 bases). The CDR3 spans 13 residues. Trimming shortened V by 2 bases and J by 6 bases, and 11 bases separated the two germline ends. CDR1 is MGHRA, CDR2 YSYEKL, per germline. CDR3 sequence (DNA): TGCGCCAGCAGCCAAACGGACAGAGCCGAGCAGTACTTC. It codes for CASSQTDRAEQYF.

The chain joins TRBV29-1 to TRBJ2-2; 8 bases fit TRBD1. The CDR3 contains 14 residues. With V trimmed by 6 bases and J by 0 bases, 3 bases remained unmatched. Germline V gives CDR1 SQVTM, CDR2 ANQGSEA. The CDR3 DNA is TGCAGCGTCGAGGGACAGGCGAACACCGGGGAGCTGTTTTTT. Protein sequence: CSVEGQANTGELFF.

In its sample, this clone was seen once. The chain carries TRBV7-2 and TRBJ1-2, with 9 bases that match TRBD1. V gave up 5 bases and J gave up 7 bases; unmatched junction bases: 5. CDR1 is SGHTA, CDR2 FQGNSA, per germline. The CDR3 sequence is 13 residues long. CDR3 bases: TGTGCCAGCAGCGTGACAGGGGGAGGTGGCTACACCTTC. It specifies CASSVTGGGGYTF.

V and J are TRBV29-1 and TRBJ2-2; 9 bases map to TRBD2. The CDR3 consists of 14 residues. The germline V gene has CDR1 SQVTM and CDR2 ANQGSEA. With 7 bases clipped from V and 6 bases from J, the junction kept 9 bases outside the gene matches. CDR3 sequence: CSAAGGRAAGELFF. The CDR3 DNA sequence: TGCAGCGCGGCAGGCGGGAGGGCCGCCGGGGAGCTGTTTTTT.

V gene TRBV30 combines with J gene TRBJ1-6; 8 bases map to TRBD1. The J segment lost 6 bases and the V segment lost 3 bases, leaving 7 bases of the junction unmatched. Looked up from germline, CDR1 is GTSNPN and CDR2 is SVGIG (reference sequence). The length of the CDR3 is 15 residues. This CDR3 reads CAWREDRVTNSPLHF. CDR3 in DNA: TGTGCCTGGAGAGAGGACAGGGTGACTAATTCACCCCTCCACTTT.

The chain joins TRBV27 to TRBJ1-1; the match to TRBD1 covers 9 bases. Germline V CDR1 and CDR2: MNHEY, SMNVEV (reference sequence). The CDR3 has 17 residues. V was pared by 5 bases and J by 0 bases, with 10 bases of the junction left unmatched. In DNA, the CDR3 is TGTGCCAGCAGTCCCGGACAGGGGCGAATTCTGAACACTGAAGCTTTCTTT. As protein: CASSPGQGRILNTEAFF.

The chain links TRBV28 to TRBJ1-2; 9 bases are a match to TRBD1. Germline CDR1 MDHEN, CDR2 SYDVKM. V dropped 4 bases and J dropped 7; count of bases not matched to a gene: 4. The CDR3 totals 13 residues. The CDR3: CASSSQGARGYTF. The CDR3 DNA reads TGTGCCAGCAGTTCACAGGGGGCGCGTGGCTACACCTTC.